The 8 T cell receptor beta chains in this list originate from one sample, sequenced in a study of CD8 T cells in Susac syndrome. An input of 0.5 to 1 ug of RNA was subjected to reverse transcription using random hexamers. Each CDR3 protein is one row after TCRdb ran MiXCR on the immunoSEQ multiplex PCR reads. Of about 160,000 distinct CDR3 sequences in the sample, under 95% were seen once. Sequencing input: CD4+ T cells from PBMCs. The receptors shown here come from a human donor in good health.

The CDR3 DNA is TGTGCCATCAGTGAGTCGACTCAGGGTAGCAATCAGCCCCAGCATTTT. Protein product: CAISESTQGSNQPQHF. The chain couples TRBV10-3 to TRBJ1-5; tentatively, D is TRBD1 (5 bases). This CDR3 contains 16 residues. Germline V gene data show CDR1 as ENHRY and CDR2 as SYGVKD. Trimming shortened V by 0 bases and J by 0 bases, and 9 bases separated the two germline ends.

This clonotype was recorded once. The rearrangement joins TRBV29-1 to TRBJ2-7, with D possibly matching TRBD1 (5 bases). CDR3 size: 12 residues. Trimming took 2 bases from V and 1 from J, leaving 6 bases between them. From germline, CDR1 is SQVTM and CDR2 ANQGSEA. The chain's CDR3 is CSVEQGSYEQYF. Written as DNA, the CDR3 is TGCAGCGTTGAACAGGGTTCCTACGAGCAGTACTTC.

The chain uses TRBV10-3 and TRBJ1-1; possibly TRBD1 for D (6 bases). Trimming took 2 bases from V and 3 from J, leaving 16 bases between them. CDR1 is ENHRY, CDR2 SYGVKD, per germline. This CDR3 spans 16 amino acids. DNA for the CDR3: TGTGCCATCAGTGAGAGAGGGGGAGGGGGAGACACTGAAGCTTTCTTT. This codes for CAISERGGGGDTEAFF.

V and J are TRBV3-1 and TRBJ2-2; no clear D gene. CDR3 length: 13 residues. Trimming took 3 bases from V and 9 from J, leaving 11 bases between them. Germline CDR1 and CDR2: LGHDT and YNNKEL (reference sequence). For the CDR3, the DNA is TGTGCCAGCAGCCAGACGACGCCACGGGAGCTGTTTTTT. The encoded protein is CASSQTTPRELFF.

This clonotype was observed a single time. The chain has TRBV29-1 and TRBJ2-2, with D perhaps given as TRBD1 or TRBD2 (5 bases each). The germline CDR1 and CDR2 sequences are SQVTM and ANQGSEA. The V end lost 7 bases, the J end lost 6 bases, and 21 bases lay between the germline ends. There are 15 residues in the CDR3. CDR3 coding DNA: TGCAGCGGCGGCTCGGGCTGGGGGAGCGCCGGGGAGCTGTTTTTT. It is translated as CSGGSGWGSAGELFF.

The chain joins TRBV7-2 to TRBJ1-1; tentatively, D is TRBD1 (6 bases). The germline V gene has CDR1 SGHTA and CDR2 FQGNSA. V dropped 5 bases and J dropped 4 bases, with 17 bases sitting between them. This CDR3 spans 15 amino acids. CDR3 in DNA: TGTGCCAGCAGCCTGGGGTGGGGGGCCGGCACTGAAGCTTTCTTT. It is translated as CASSLGWGAGTEAFF. Based on the CDR3 plus reference TRBV7-2 and TRBJ1-1, the full variable domain is GAGVSQSPSNKVTEKGKDVELRCDPISGHTALYWYRQSLGQGLEFLIYFQGNSAPDKSGLPSDRFSAERTGGSVSTLTIQRTQQEDSAVYLCASSLGWGAGTEAFFGQGTRLTVV.

This chain joins TRBV3-1 and TRBJ2-7; no clear D gene. CDR1 is LGHDT and CDR2 is YNNKEL in the germline V gene (reference sequence). CDR3 size: 15 residues. Trimming removed 1 base from V and 0 bases from J, with 10 bases in between. The CDR3 region is CASSQAWASSYEQYF. The CDR3, as DNA: TGTGCCAGCAGCCAAGCCTGGGCGAGCTCCTACGAGCAGTACTTC.

The chain recombines TRBV11-2 with TRBJ1-2, with TRBD1 as a possible D gene (5 bases). The V and J ends lost 7 bases and 7 bases respectively, with 19 bases between them. CDR1 is SGHAT and CDR2 is FQNNGV in the germline V gene. CDR3 size: 14 residues. In DNA form, the CDR3 reads TGTGCCAGCACCATTAGGGGTACAGGAGGTGGCTACACCTTC. Protein: CASTIRGTGGGYTF. Based on the CDR3 plus reference TRBV11-2 and TRBJ1-2, the full variable domain is EAGVAQSPRYKIIEKRQSVAFWCNPISGHATLYWYQQILGQGPKLLIQFQNNGVVDDSQLPKDRFSAERLKGVDSTLKIQPAKLEDSAVYLCASTIRGTGGGYTFGSGTRLTVV.